This T cell receptor beta chain was sequenced in a study of blood T cell repertoires in COVID-19. Study-level information: The United States, Italy and Spain provided the acute and convalescent COVID-19 samples. From T cells, B-cell-depleted T cells, or PBMCs came the material, which was cDNA or gDNA.

V shed 7 bases and J 4 bases; nucleotides not matched to a gene: 10. Germline V gives CDR1 MDHEN, CDR2 SYDVKM. There are 16 residues in the CDR3. Per the authors' pipeline: From reference gene primer amplification, estimates of nucleated cell counts were derived. Repertoires were generated with immunoSEQ multiplex PCR, while TCRdb's copy carries only in-frame clones and drops some. Clone size and V and J calls were adopted from that table, with D and trimming inferred from the DNA. The data show tens of thousands of clones, approximately 78% seen once. The V and J genes are TRBV28 and TRBJ2-3; 11 positions match TRBD1. This receptor was obtained from a woman aged 55-69 years with acute or convalescent COVID-19. Material: peripheral blood. The CDR3 sequence is CASTPSPGQGADTQYF. CDR3 in DNA: TGTGCCAGCACCCCATCACCGGGACAGGGGGCAGATACGCAGTATTTT.